This TCR beta chain originates from a study of blood T cell repertoires in COVID-19. V lost 6 bases, J lost 3 bases, and 9 bases lay in between. The CDR3 has 13 residues. Germline V CDR1 and CDR2: MDHEN, SYDVKM. Sequenced by immunoSEQ multiplex PCR; TCRdb stores in-frame clones only, minus some. The sample consists of about 170,000 clones, over 80% of them appearing once. The clonotype was recovered from a woman aged 65 to 85 with acute or convalescent COVID-19. The sequenced sample consisted of peripheral blood. The chain combines TRBV28 with TRBJ1-5; D may be TRBD1 (6 bases). CDR3 bases: TGTGCCAGCAGGGGACACTACAATCAGCCCCAGCATTTT. Protein: CASRGHYNQPQHF. The whole variable domain, remainder taken from reference TRBV28 and TRBJ1-5, is DVKVTQSSRYLVKRTGEKVFLECVQDMDHENMFWYRQDPGLGLRLIYFSYDVKMKEKGDIPEGYSVSREKKERFSLILESASTNQTSMYLCASRGHYNQPQHFGDGTRLSIL.